The TCR beta chain described here comes from a study of T cell clones after liver transplantation. Across the study: As an antigen-independent comparator, third-party-reactive TCRbeta sequences came from pre-transplant mixed lymphocyte reactions. Draws occurred before transplant, before withdrawal, and after complete or failed withdrawal. Until 12-24 months post-transplant, subjects got standard immunosuppression and no induction.

The germline V and J ends were trimmed by 1 base and 7 bases, with 6 bases remaining between them. CDR1 is SGHNT, CDR2 YYREEE, per germline (reference sequence). This CDR3 comprises 12 residues. Libraries were prepared by immunoSEQ multiplex PCR; TCRdb keeps only in-frame clonotypes and omits some of them. Of around 71,000 clones in the sample, about 80% were seen once. The TCR originated in a human patient who received a liver transplant. Some T cells may arise from the graft donor. This chain joins TRBV5-4 and TRBJ1-5; unclear D gene. Sample: CD4+ T cells from blood, taken 12 months after liver transplant. This CDR3 reads CASSLLGQPQHF. The CDR3 DNA sequence: TGTGCCAGCAGCTTGCTAGGGCAGCCCCAGCATTTT.